This section outlines one T cell receptor beta chain sequence together with its context. Its matching antigen is unknown. The method was immunoSEQ multiplex PCR; TCRdb's version includes in-frame clones alone and lacks a portion of them. The table lists about 56,000 clones, 93% of them singletons. Germline lookup yields CDR1 SGHAT and CDR2 FQNNGV. V gave up 5 bases and J gave up 2 bases; unmatched junction bases: 14. CDR3 length equals 17 residues. The data belong to a study of cytomegalovirus exposure and HLA in healthy donors. General observations from the study: Accounts indicate the classifier identified cytomegalovirus status with strong specificity and sensitivity. Associated with cytomegalovirus, according to the listing, were about 160 TCR beta chains. Most observed TCR sequences were rare, whereas some public TCRs were detected in many donors.

Specimen: PBMCs. The chain is built from TRBV11-2 and TRBJ2-7; 8 nucleotides line up with TRBD1. The TCR comes from a woman younger than 30 in good health and CMV-seropositive. The CDR3 here is CASSALLGQGAAYEQYF. CDR3 nucleotides: TGTGCCAGCAGCGCACTACTGGGGCAGGGGGCTGCCTACGAGCAGTACTTC.